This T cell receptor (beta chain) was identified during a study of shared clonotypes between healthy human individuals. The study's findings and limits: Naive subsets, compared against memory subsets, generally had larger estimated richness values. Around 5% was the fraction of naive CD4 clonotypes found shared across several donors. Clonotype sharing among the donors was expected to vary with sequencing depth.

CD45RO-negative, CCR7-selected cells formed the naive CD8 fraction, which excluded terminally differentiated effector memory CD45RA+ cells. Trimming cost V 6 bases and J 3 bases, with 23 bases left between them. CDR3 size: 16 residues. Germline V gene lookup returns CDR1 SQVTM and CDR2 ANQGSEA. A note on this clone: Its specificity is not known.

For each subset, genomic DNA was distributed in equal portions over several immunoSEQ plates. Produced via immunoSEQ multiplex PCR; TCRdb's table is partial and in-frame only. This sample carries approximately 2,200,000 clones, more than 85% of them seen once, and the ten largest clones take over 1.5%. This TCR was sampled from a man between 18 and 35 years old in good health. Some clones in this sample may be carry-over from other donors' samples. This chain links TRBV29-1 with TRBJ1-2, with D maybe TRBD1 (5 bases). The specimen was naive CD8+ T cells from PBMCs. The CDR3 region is CSVRKRDGPLDYGYTF. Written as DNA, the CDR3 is TGCAGCGTCCGAAAACGGGACGGGCCACTGGACTATGGCTACACCTTC. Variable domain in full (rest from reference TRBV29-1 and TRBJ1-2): SAVISQKPSRDICQRGTSLTIQCQVDSQVTMMFWYRQQPGQSLTLIATANQGSEATYESGFVIDKFPISRPNLTFSTLTVSNMSPEDSSIYLCSVRKRDGPLDYGYTFGSGTRLTVV.